The entry that follows covers one TCR beta chain sequence. Authors' data handling: Reference gene primer amplification gave estimated nucleated cell counts. This table comes from immunoSEQ multiplex PCR, and its TCRdb copy is limited to in-frame clones, with some not included. Clonal size and the V and J genes are those of that table, whereas D and trimming came from the DNA. The table has 200,000 to 250,000 clones, around four fifths seen once. There are 13 residues in the CDR3. V lost 1 base and J lost 4, with 5 bases in between. The germline CDR1 and CDR2 sequences are LGHNA and YNFKEQ. This sample is drawn from a study of blood T cell repertoires in COVID-19. The wider study: Samples representing acute and convalescent COVID-19 were sourced from the United States, Italy and Spain.

Material: peripheral blood. The rearrangement uses TRBV4-2 and TRBJ1-5; no definite D call. The source is a woman aged 50 to 60 with active or convalescent COVID-19. The CDR3 DNA reads as TGTGCCAGCAGCCAAGCCGGGAATCAGCCCCAGCATTTT. Residues: CASSQAGNQPQHF.